This T cell receptor (beta chain) emerged from a study of cytomegalovirus exposure and HLA in healthy donors. About the research overall: It was reported in a later analysis that the roughly 120 validation repertoires used the same platform as the 550 to 850 first-cohort repertoires. Study-wide points: Many donors shared some public TCRs, even though most TCR sequences were rare. Investigators reported 150 to 200 TCR beta chains as tied to cytomegalovirus.

This clone has just one count. Its matching antigen is unknown. CDR1 is KGHSH, CDR2 LQKENI, per germline. CDR3 size: 16 residues. The V end lost 3 bases, the J end lost 2 bases, and 15 bases lay between the germline ends. Separation from the roughly 670-subject first cohort characterized the roughly 130-subject validation cohort, to which the donors belonged. Profiling relied on immunoSEQ multiplex PCR, and the TCRdb table lists in-frame clones only, not all of them. This repertoire shows about 110,000 clones, about 87% found once; its top ten account for about 2%. The receptor was isolated from a woman younger than 35 in good health and CMV-seropositive. This chain links TRBV18 with TRBJ2-3; D remains ambiguous. Sequencing used PBMCs. The CDR3 reads CASSPAPGSSTDTQYF. The DNA of the CDR3 is TGTGCCAGCTCACCCGCACCGGGTTCCTCCACAGATACGCAGTATTTT.